This T cell receptor (beta chain) appears in the sequencing data of a study of T cell changes during pregnancy in multiple sclerosis. Profiled with immunoSEQ multiplex PCR; TCRdb holds only in-frame clones, not every one. The repertoire consists of roughly 40,000 clones, with about nine tenths occurring once and the leading ten covering 0.43%. The clonotype originates from a female donor with multiple sclerosis, enrolled in a pregnancy study. The specimen comprised CD4+ T cells from peripheral blood mononuclear cells, sampled in the third trimester of pregnancy.

For the CDR3, the DNA is TGTGCCAGTAGTAGCGGGAGGGCCCGGGAGACCCAGTACTTC. Protein: CASSSGRARETQYF. This rearrangement joins TRBV19 to TRBJ2-5; 9 bases map to TRBD2. The CDR3 loop spans 14 amino acids. V lost 4 bases, J lost 5 bases, and 5 bases stayed unmatched. CDR1 is LNHDA, CDR2 SQIVND, per germline (reference sequence).